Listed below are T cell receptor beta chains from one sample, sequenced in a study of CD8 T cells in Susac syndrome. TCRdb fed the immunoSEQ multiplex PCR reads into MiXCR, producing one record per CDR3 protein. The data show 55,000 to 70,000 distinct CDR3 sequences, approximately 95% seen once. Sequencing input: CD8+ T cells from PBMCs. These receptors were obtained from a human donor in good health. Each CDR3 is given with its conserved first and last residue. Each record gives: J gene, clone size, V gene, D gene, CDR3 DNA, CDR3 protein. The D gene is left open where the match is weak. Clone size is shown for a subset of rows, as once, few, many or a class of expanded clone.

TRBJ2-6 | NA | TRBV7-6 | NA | TGTGCCAGCAGCTTTCCAGGGGTCCTCTCTGGGGCCAACGTCCTGACTTTC | CASSFPGVLSGANVLTF
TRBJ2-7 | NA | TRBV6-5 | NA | TGTGCCAGCAGTTACTCTAGCGGAAGTCGCTCCTACGAGCAGTACTTC | CASSYSSGSRSYEQYF
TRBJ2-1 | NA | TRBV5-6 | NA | TGTGCCAGCAGCTCGCAAGGGGGGCCCATCTACAATGAGCAGTTCTTC | CASSSQGGPIYNEQFF
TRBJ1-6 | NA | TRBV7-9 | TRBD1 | TGTGCCAGCAGCCCGGGGTTTGAGACAGGGGTAAATTCACCCCTCCACTTT | CASSPGFETGVNSPLHF
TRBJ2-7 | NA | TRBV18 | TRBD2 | TGTGCCAGCTCACCACGAGCAGGCCCCCGGGGGGACGAGCAGTACTTC | CASSPRAGPRGDEQYF
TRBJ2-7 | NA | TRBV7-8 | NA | TGTGCCTGTTCTTTAGGCCGAGGCTACGAGCAGTACTTC | CACSLGRGYEQYF
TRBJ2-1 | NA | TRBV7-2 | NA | TGTGCCAGCAGCTTATTATCCTGGCGGAACAATGAGCAGTTCTTC | CASSLLSWRNNEQFF
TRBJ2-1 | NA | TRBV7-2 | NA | TGTGCCAGCAGCCACGTTCCTCATGAGCAGTTCTTC | CASSHVPHEQFF
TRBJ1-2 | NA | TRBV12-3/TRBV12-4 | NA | TGTGCCAGCACCGAGGGGTCCTATGGCTACACCTTC | CASTEGSYGYTF
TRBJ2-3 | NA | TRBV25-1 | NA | TGTGCCAGCAGTTCCCCTGGGGATCTCGGGCAGTATTTT | CASSSPGDLGQYF
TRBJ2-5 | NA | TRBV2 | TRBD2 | TGTGCCAGCAGTTCGGGAGGACTAGCGATCCAAGAGACCCAGTACTTC | CASSSGGLAIQETQYF
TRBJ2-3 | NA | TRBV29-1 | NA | TGCAGCGCCGGGACCTACCGTGAGGGAGATACGCAGTATTTT | CSAGTYREGDTQYF
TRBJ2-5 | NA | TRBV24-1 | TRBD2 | TGTGCCACCAGTCCCCAAGGAATAGCGGGGGCAGAGACCCAGTACTTC | CATSPQGIAGAETQYF
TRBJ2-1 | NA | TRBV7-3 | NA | TGTGCCAGCAGCTTAGGAAGCTTTCGGGATGAGCAGTTCTTC | CASSLGSFRDEQFF
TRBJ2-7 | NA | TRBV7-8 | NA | TGTGCCAGCAGCTTTAGTCGCGAGCAGTACTTC | CASSFSREQYF
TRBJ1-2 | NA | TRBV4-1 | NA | TGCGCCAGCAGCCACTTCGACGGGCCGAACGGCTACACCTTC | CASSHFDGPNGYTF
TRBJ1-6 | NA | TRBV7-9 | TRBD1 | TGTGCCAGCAGCTTAGCGCTCCGGACAGGGGATTCACCCCTCCACTTT | CASSLALRTGDSPLHF
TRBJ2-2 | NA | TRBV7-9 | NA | TGTGCCAGCAGCTCGACCATTTCCACCGGGGAGCTGTTTTTT | CASSSTISTGELFF
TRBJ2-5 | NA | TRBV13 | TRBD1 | TGTGCCAGCAGCCCAGAAAGGGACAGGGACGAGACCCAGTACTTC | CASSPERDRDETQYF
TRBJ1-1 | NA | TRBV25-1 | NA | TGTGCCAGCAGTGCTCAGGGTTACACTGAAGCTTTCTTT | CASSAQGYTEAFF
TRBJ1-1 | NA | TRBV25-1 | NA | TGTGCCAGCAGTGAAGGGGCAGGAATGAACACTGAAGCTTTCTTT | CASSEGAGMNTEAFF
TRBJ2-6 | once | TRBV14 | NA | TGTGCCAGCAGCCAAGAGAGGAGGTTTAGCTCTGGGGCCAACGTCCTGACTTTC | CASSQERRFSSGANVLTF
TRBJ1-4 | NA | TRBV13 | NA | TGTGCCAGCAGCTTCGTCGACAGAGATGAAAAACTGTTTTTT | CASSFVDRDEKLFF
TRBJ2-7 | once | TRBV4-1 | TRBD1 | TGCGCCAGCAGCCTCGCCGACAGGGGAGGCGACGAGCAGTACTTC | CASSLADRGGDEQYF
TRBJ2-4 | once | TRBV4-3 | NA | TGCGCCAGCAGCCAAGATTCGGTTCTAGCCAAAAACATTCAGTACTTC | CASSQDSVLAKNIQYF
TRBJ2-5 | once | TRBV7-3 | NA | TGTGCCAGCAGCCCCAATGGGGGGGCCGGAGAGACCCAGTACTTC | CASSPNGGAGETQYF
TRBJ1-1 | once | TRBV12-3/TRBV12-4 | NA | TGTGCCAGCAGAGGAACCGACGAGGGCAACACTGAAGCTTTCTTT | CASRGTDEGNTEAFF
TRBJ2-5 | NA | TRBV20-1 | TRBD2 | TGCAGTGCTCAGCGGGGGTTGGAGACCCAGTACTTC | CSAQRGLETQYF